Included here is one TCR beta chain sequence, with context. What it binds is unknown. With 6 bases removed from V and 1 base from J, the gap between germline ends came to 10 bases. Germline V gene sequence: CDR1 SEHNR, CDR2 FQNEAQ (reference sequence). This CDR3 has 13 residues. This entry comes from a study of T cell repertoires in cytomegalovirus infection. Study-level background: Public signatures in TCR beta pointed to CMV infection and matching HLA type.

TCRdb processed the reads anew with MiXCR; each CDR3 protein has one entry. This table holds 350,000 to 500,000 distinct CDR3 sequences, approximately 30% found once. General study points: Accumulated public TCR beta family frequency recognized individuals carrying CMV together with the relevant HLA.

The J gene is TRBJ2-7, the V gene TRBV7-9; possible D gene TRBD1, 6 bases. This clonotype was obtained from a human donor in good health (CMV status not recorded). Some clones in this sample may be carry-over from other donors' samples. What was sequenced was PBMCs. CDR3 region: CASSQRGSYEQYF. The CDR3 DNA follows: TGTGCCAGCAGTCAAAGGGGGTCCTACGAGCAGTACTTC. Combining the CDR3 with reference TRBV7-9 and TRBJ2-7 gives the whole variable domain DTGVSQNPRHKITKRGQNVTFRCDPISEHNRLYWYRQTLGQGPEFLTYFQNEAQLEKSRLLSDRFSAERPKGSFSTLEIQRTEQGDSAMYLCASSQRGSYEQYFGPGTRLTVT.